Sequencing of this T cell receptor (beta chain) was carried out in a study of CD4 T cell repertoires in COVID-19. TCRdb's copy holds only in-frame clones and misses some; the assay was immunoSEQ multiplex PCR. The table records approximately 75,000 clones, about 83% of them present only once. The V and J ends lost 0 bases and 1 base respectively, with 8 bases between them. The CDR3 is 15 residues long. The germline CDR1 and CDR2 sequences are SGDLS and YYNGEE. The sequencing used CD4+ T cells from peripheral blood, collected after recovery from COVID-19. The TCR sequence derives from a human donor who had COVID-19. The J gene is TRBJ1-3, the V gene TRBV9; D is unresolved. The CDR3 spells CASSVVSGSGNTIYF. Written as DNA, the CDR3 is TGTGCCAGCAGCGTAGTGTCAGGATCTGGAAACACCATATATTTT. The full variable domain, with the rest looked up from reference TRBV9 and TRBJ1-3, is DSGVTQTPKHLITATGQRVTLRCSPRSGDLSVYWYQQSLDQGLQFLIQYYNGEERAKGNILERFSAQQFPDLHSELNLSSLELGDSALYFCASSVVSGSGNTIYFGEGSWLTVV.